This record covers a single T cell receptor beta chain. Deletions cut 2 bases from V and 8 bases from J, with 11 bases between. CDR1 SGHDT and CDR2 YYEEEE come from the germline V gene. The CDR3 has 13 residues. Primers used in a second PCR of roughly 6 to 11 cycles were a sample-barcoded 5' primer and a J-beta primer mix. Per-sample output comprised a minimum of 3 million paired-end reads containing CDR3. MiXCR was run by TCRdb on the 5' RACE reads, yielding one entry per CDR3 protein. The top ten clones hold about 3% of a sample with approximately 780,000 distinct CDR3 sequences, roughly 24% of them seen once. These data come from a study of blood T cells in healthy people across ages. This sample also appeared in a second study, on T cells of mothers and their children. That investigation notes: In both related and unrelated pairs, TCR recombination output is shaped similarly by thymic selection. It was related mother-child pairs that showed slightly higher overlap than unrelated pairs, without reaching significance. None of the identified T cell clones proved to be persistent microchimeric clones.

The sequence came from a boy aged 5-17 years in good health. V is TRBV5-6 and J is TRBJ2-4; no clear D gene. The source material was blood. The DNA of the CDR3 is TGTGCCAGCAGCTTCGAAGGCAATGACATTCAGTACTTC. This codes for CASSFEGNDIQYF. Combining the CDR3 with reference TRBV5-6 and TRBJ2-4 gives the whole variable domain DAGVTQSPTHLIKTRGQQVTLRCSPKSGHDTVSWYQQALGQGPQFIFQYYEEEERQRGNFPDRFSGHQFPNYSSELNVNALLLGDSALYLCASSFEGNDIQYFGAGTRLSVL.